What follows describes a single T cell receptor beta chain. Researchers ran the PCR with 60 Vbeta and 13 Jbeta primers. The protocol was immunoSEQ multiplex PCR, while the TCRdb copy is restricted to in-frame clones and leaves out a portion. The data contain roughly 250,000 clones, around 66% of them singletons. These data come from a study of cytomegalovirus exposure and HLA in healthy donors. In the study overall: Unique TCRs from HLA-typed donors, 80 million to 90 million of them, were held in an early data release.

Donors were nominally healthy when sampled, though unrecorded immune exposures were likely. From germline, CDR1 is SGHAT and CDR2 FQNNGV. This CDR3 has 15 amino acids. The trim removed 5 bases at V and 10 bases at J, leaving 10 bases unmatched. Specimen: PBMCs. The chain recombines TRBV11-2 with TRBJ1-6; 8 bases map to TRBD1. This TCR came from a female donor in good health and CMV-seronegative. Here the CDR3 DNA reads TGTGCCAGCAGCCTGCCCCCAGGGGGCGGATCACCCCTCCACTTT. Residues: CASSLPPGGGSPLHF.